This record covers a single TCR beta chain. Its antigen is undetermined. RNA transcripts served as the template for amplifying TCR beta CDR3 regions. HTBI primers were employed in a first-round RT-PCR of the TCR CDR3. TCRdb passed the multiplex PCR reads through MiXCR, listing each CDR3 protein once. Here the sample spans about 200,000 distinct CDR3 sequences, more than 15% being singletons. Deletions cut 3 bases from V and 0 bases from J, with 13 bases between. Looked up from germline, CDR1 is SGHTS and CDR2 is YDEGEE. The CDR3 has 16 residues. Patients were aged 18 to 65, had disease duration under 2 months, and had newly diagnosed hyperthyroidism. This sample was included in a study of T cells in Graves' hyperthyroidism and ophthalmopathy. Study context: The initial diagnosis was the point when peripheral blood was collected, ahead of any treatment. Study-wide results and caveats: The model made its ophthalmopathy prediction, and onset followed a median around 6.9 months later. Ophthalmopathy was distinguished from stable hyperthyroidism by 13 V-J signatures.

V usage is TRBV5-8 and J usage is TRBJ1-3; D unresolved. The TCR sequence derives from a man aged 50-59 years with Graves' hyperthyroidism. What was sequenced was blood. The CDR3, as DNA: TGTGCCAGCAGCTCCCTGACCATATCCTCTGGAAACACCATATATTTT. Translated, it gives CASSSLTISSGNTIYF. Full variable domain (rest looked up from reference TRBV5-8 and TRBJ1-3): EAGVTQSPTHLIKTRGQQATLRCSPISGHTSVYWYQQALGLGLQFLLWYDEGEERNRGNFPPRFSGRQFPNYSSELNVNALELEDSALYLCASSSLTISSGNTIYFGEGSWLTVV.